This T cell receptor beta chain came from a study of blood T cell repertoires in COVID-19. Measured with immunoSEQ multiplex PCR; TCRdb has only the in-frame clones, and not every one. The repertoire holds 40,000 or so clones, about nine tenths seen once, with 15% to 19% in the top ten. CDR3 length: 15 amino acids. Trimming cost V 1 base and J 2 bases, with 9 bases left between them. Germline CDR1 reads SGHTA; CDR2 reads FQGNSA. Sequencing was performed on peripheral blood. This sequence was found in a woman in her twenties or thirties in a cohort sampled during active COVID-19. The chain uses TRBV7-2 and TRBJ1-5; no clear D. CDR3 nucleotide sequence: TGTGCCAGCAGCTTAGTTTGGCAGGGCAATCAGCCCCAGCATTTT. Translated: CASSLVWQGNQPQHF.